This record covers a single T cell receptor (beta chain). The assay was immunoSEQ multiplex PCR, and TCRdb's table has in-frame clones only and misses some. This sample has around 2.5 million clones, with 80% to 95% found just once. The data derive from a study of shared clonotypes between healthy human individuals. This CDR3 comprises 14 residues. V was shortened by 5 bases and J by 4 bases, with 14 bases between the two germline ends. Per germline, CDR1 SGHVS and CDR2 FQNEAQ. The rearrangement uses TRBV7-8 and TRBJ1-1; unclear D gene. Sequencing input: naive CD4+ T cells from PBMCs. Noted subset: CD45RA+ positively selected. The receptor comes from a man aged 18 to 30 in good health. Some clones in this sample may be carry-over from other donors' samples. This CDR3 is CASSPRRSGTEAFF. CDR3 sequence (DNA): TGTGCCAGCAGCCCAAGGCGATCTGGCACTGAAGCTTTCTTT.